This paragraph covers one T cell receptor beta chain sequence. What it recognizes is unknown. This specimen belongs to a study of cytomegalovirus exposure and HLA in healthy donors. Study-level findings and limits: Prior analysis indicated that the majority of TCR beta V segments exhibited productivity approximately 87% or approximately 30% of the time.

The ends were cut back, 6 bases at V and 5 bases at J, with 22 bases in the middle. The germline V gene has CDR1 MNHNY and CDR2 SVGAGI (reference sequence). The CDR3 consists of 16 residues. Researchers ran the PCR with 60 Vbeta and 13 Jbeta primers. The protocol was immunoSEQ multiplex PCR, while the TCRdb copy is restricted to in-frame clones and leaves out a portion. This sample yields about 76,000 clones, of which more than 75% are seen a single time; about an eighth belongs to the top ten. This receptor was identified in a male donor in good health and CMV-seropositive. The sequencing sample was made of PBMCs. The V call is TRBV6-6, the J call TRBJ1-2, with D uncertain. Here the CDR3 reads CASSQGTILASYGYTF. The CDR3 coding sequence is TGTGCCAGCAGCCAAGGCACGATTTTAGCTTCTTATGGCTACACCTTC.